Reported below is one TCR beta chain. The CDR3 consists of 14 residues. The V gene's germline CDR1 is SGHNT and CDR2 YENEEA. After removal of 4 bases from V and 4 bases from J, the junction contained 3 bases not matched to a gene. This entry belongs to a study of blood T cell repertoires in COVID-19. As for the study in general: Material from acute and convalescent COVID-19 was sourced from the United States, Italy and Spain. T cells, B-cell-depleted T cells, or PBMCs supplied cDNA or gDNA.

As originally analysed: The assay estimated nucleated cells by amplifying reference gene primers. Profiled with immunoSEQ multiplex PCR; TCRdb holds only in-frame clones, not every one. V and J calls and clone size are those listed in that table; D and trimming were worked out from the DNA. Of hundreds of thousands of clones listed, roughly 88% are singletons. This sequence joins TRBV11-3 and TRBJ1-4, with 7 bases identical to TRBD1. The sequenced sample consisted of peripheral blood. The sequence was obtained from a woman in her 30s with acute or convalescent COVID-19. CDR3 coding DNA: TGTGCCAGCAGCTACCGACAGGGTAATGAAAAACTGTTTTTT. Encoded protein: CASSYRQGNEKLFF.